This TCR beta chain originates from a study of identical twins. General observations from the study: Insertions were reduced in abundant cord blood beta clonotypes but not in memory repertoires. For monozygotic twins, models underestimated out-of-frame TCR alpha sharing.

The V and J ends lost 6 bases and 3 bases respectively, with 12 bases between them. The CDR3 is 13 residues long. Germline V gene data show CDR1 as DFQATT and CDR2 as SNEGSKA (reference sequence). In its sample, this clonotype was seen a few times. Its antigen is not known. Template switching introduced a universal primer site, and the cDNA bore unique molecular identifiers. TCRdb processed the 5' RACE reads anew with MiXCR; each CDR3 protein has one entry. Found here are around 480,000 distinct CDR3 sequences, 14% of them singletons; the top ten hold about 1%. This sample was also put to use in a study of yellow fever vaccine responses in identical twins.

The genes are TRBV20-1 and TRBJ2-1; D is uncertain. The source of this sequence is a young woman in good health. Material: CD4+ T cells sorted from blood. The CDR3 sequence: CSAPPGYYNEQFF. DNA for the CDR3: TGCAGTGCCCCGCCCGGGTACTACAATGAGCAGTTCTTC.